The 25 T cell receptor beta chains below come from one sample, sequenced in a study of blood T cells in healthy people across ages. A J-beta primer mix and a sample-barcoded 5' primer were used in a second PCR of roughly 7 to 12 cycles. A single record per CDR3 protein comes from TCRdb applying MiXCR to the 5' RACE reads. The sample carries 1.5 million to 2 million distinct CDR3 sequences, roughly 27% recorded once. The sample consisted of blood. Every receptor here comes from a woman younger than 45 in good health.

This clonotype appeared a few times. The CDR3: CASSPLRAGLETQYF. The CDR3, as DNA: TGTGCCAGCAGCCCGCTTCGGGCAGGGCTAGAGACCCAGTACTTC. The chain uses TRBV14 and TRBJ2-5; D possibly corresponds to TRBD1 (5 bases). Deletions cut 4 bases from V and 4 bases from J, with 16 bases between. The CDR3 spans 15 residues. Germline-derived CDR1 and CDR2 are SGHDN and FVKESK.

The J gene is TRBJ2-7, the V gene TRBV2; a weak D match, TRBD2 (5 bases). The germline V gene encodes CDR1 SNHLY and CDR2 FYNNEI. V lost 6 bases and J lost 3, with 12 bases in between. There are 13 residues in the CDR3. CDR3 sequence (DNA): TGTGCCAGCAGGGAGGACCCCAGCTACGAGCAGTACTTC. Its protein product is CASREDPSYEQYF.

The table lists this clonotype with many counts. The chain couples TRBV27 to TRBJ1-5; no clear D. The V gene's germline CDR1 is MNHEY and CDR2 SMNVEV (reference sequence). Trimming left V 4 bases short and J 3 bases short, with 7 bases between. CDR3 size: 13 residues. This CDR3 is CASSSGYNQPQHF. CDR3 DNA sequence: TGTGCCAGCAGTTCGGGTTACAATCAGCCCCAGCATTTT.

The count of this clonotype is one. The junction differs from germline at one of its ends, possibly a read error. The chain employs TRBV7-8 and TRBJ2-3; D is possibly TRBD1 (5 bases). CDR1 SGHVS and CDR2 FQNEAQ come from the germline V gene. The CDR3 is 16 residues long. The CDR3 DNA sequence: TGTGCCAGCAGGCCCGACCAGAGCCAGACGACAGATATGCAGTATTTT. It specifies CASRPDQSQTTDMQYF.

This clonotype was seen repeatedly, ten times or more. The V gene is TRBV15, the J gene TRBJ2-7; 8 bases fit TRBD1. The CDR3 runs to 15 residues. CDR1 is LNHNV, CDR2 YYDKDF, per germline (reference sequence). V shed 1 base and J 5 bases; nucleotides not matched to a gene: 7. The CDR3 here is CATSRAGQGIHEQYF. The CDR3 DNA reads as TGTGCCACCAGCAGAGCCGGACAGGGTATCCACGAGCAGTACTTC.

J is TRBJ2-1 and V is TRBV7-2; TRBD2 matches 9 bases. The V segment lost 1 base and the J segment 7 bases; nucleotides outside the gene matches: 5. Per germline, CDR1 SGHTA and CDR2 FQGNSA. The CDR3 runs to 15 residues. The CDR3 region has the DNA TGTGCCAGCAGCTTAGGCGGGAGGGAGGGTAATGAGCAGTTCTTC. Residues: CASSLGGREGNEQFF.

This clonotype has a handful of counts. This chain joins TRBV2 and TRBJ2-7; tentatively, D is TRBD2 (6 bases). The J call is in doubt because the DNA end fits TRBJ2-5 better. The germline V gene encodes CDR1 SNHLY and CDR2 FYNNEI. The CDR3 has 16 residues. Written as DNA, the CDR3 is TGTGCCAGCAGTGAAGGGGGACTCCCCAGACGAGAGACCCAGTACTTC. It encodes CASSEGGLPRRETQYF.

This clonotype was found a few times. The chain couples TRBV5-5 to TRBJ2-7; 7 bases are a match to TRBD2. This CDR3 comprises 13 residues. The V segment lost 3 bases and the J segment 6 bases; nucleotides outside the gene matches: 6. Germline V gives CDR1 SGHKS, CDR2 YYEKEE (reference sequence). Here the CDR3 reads CASSWGGAGEQYF. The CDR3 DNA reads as TGTGCCAGCAGCTGGGGAGGGGCAGGCGAGCAGTACTTC.

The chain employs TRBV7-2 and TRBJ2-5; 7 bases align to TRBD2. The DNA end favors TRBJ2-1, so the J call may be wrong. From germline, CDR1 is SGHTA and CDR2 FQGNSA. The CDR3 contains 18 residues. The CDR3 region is CASSLALGGGGYQETQFF. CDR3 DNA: TGTGCCAGCAGCTTAGCGCTGGGTGGCGGGGGATACCAAGAGACCCAGTTCTTC.

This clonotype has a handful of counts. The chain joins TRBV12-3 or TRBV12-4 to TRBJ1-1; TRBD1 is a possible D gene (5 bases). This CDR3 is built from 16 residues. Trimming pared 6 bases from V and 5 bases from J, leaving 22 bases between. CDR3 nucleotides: TGTGCCAGCAGCCATCGGGACGGGATTCGGAGGACTGAAGCTTTCTTT. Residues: CASSHRDGIRRTEAFF.

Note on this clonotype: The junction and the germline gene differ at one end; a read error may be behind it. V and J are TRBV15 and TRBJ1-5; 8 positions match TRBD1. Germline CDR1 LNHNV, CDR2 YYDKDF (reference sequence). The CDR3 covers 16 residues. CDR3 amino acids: CTTSVGGQGAHQPQHF. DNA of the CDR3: TGTACCACCAGCGTGGGCGGCCAGGGGGCTCACCAGCCCCAGCATTTT.

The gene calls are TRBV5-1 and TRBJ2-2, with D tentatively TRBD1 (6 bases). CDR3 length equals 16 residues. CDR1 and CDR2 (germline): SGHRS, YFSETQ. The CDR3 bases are TGCGCTACTAAATGGGAAACAGGGACGAACACCGGGGAGCTGTTTTTT. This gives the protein CATKWETGTNTGELFF. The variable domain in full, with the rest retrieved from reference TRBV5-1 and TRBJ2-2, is KAGVTQTPRYLIKTRGQQVTLSCSPISGHRSVSWYQQTPGQGLQFLFEYFSETQRNKGNFPGRFSGRQFSNSRSEMNVSTLELGDSALYLCATKWETGTNTGELFFGEGSRLTVL.

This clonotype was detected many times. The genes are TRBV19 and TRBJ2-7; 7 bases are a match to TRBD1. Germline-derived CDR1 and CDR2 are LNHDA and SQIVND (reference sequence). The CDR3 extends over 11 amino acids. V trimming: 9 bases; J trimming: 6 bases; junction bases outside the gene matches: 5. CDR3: CASRGFSEQYF. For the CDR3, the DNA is TGTGCCAGCAGGGGGTTCTCCGAGCAGTACTTC.

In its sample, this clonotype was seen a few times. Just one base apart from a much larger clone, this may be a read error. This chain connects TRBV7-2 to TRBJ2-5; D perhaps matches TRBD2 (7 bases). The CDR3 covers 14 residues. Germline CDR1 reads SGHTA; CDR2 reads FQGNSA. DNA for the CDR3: TGTGCCAGCAGCTTTGGGGGGGGACAAGAGACCCGGTACTTC. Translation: CASSFGGGQETRYF.

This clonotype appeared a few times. The CDR3, as DNA: TGTGCCAGCACCCAACCCCCGGGACTAGCGGGGGAGAGCTCCTACAATGAGCAGTTCTTC. It specifies CASTQPPGLAGESSYNEQFF. V usage is TRBV7-9 and J usage is TRBJ2-1; TRBD2 aligns across 14 bases. Germline-derived CDR1 and CDR2 are SEHNR and FQNEAQ (reference sequence). There are 20 residues in the CDR3. The trim removed 7 bases at V and 0 bases at J, leaving 14 bases unmatched.

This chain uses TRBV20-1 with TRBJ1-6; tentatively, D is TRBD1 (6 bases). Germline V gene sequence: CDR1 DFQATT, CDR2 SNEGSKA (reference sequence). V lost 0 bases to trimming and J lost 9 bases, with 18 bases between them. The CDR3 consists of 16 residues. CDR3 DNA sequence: TGCAGTGCTAGAGATATGGACAGTTTACAAGGTTCACCCCTCCACTTT. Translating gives CSARDMDSLQGSPLHF.

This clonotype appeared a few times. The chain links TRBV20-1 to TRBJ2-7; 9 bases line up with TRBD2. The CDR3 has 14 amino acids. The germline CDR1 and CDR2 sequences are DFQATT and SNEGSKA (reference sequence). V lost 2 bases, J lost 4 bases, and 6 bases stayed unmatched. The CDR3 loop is CSARSGGTFYEQYF. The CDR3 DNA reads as TGCAGTGCTAGAAGCGGGGGGACTTTTTACGAGCAGTACTTC.

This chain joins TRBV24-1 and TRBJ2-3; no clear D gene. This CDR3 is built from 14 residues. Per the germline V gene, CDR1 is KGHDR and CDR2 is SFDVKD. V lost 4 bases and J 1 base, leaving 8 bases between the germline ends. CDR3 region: CATSDPGGTDTQYF. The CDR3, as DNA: TGTGCCACCAGTGACCCTGGAGGCACAGATACGCAGTATTTT.

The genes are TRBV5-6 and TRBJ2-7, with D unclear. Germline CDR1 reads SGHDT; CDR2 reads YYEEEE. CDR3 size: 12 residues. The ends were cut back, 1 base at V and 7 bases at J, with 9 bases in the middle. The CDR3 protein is CASSLTVSEQYF. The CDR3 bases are TGTGCCAGCAGCTTGACAGTCAGTGAGCAGTACTTC.

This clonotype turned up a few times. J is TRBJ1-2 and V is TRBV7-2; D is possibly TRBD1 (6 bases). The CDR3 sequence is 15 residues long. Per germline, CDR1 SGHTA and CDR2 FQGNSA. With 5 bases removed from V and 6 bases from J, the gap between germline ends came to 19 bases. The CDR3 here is CASSSPQGTVHGYTF. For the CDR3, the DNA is TGTGCCAGCAGCAGTCCACAGGGAACAGTTCATGGCTACACCTTC.

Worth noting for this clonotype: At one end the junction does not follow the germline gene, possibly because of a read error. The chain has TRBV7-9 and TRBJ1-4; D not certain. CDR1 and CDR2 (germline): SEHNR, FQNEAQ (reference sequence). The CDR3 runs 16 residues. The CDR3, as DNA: TGTACCAGCAGCCGGGCAGTGGGCACAGCTAATGAAAAACTGTTTTTT. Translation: CTSSRAVGTANEKLFF.

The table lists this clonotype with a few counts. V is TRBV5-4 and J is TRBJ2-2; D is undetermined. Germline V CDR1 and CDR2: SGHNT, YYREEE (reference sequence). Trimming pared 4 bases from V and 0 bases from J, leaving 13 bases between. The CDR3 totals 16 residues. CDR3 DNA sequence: TGTGCCAGCAGCCTCTCCTCAGCTACGAACACCGGGGAGCTGTTTTTT. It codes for CASSLSSATNTGELFF.

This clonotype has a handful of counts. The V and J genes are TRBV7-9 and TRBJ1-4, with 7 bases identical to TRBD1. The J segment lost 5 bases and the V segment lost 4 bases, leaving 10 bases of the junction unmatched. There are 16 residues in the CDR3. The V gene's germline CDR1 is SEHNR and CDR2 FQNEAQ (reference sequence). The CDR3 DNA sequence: TGTGCCAGCAGCTCCTCCGGGGACAGCAAGAATGAAAAACTGTTTTTT. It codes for CASSSSGDSKNEKLFF. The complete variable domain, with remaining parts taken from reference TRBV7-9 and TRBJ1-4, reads DTGVSQNPRHKITKRGQNVTFRCDPISEHNRLYWYRQTLGQGPEFLTYFQNEAQLEKSRLLSDRFSAERPKGSFSTLEIQRTEQGDSAMYLCASSSSGDSKNEKLFFGSGTQLSVL.

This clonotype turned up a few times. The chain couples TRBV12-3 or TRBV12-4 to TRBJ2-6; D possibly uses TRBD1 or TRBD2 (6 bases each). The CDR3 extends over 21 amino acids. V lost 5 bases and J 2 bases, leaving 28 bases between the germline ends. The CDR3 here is CASSPTRGQVIETPGANVLTF. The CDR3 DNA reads TGTGCCAGCAGTCCGACACGGGGGCAGGTGATAGAGACCCCTGGGGCCAACGTCCTGACTTTC.

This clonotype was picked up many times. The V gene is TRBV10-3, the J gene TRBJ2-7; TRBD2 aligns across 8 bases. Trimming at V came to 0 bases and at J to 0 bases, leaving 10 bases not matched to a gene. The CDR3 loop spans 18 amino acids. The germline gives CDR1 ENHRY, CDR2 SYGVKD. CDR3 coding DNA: TGTGCCATCAGTGAGTCGTCCCCCCAAGCGGGAGTCTCCTACGAGCAGTACTTC. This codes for CAISESSPQAGVSYEQYF.